The sequence of this T cell receptor beta chain was determined in a study of shared T cell receptors in the human thymus. With regard to this clone: At one end, the junction sequence differs from germline, possibly due to a read error.

Method: immunoSEQ multiplex PCR; TCRdb's copy keeps in-frame clones and lacks some. Here the sample spans 540,000 or so clones, 75% to 80% being singletons. Another study also made use of these data, one on human thymus T cells. From that second work: All donors were healthy Finnish infants who were undergoing corrective surgery to treat congenital heart defects. Thymus pieces cut out during corrective heart surgery were the tissue that was used. Repertoires sampled from thymus and blood appeared biased in V and J gene usage. As related research reported, thymic repertoires overlapped highly among unrelated individuals.

This TCR derives from a boy in the first two years of life with a congenital heart defect. Sequencing used thymocytes.

CDR3 residues: CATSRATGWGAVF. In nucleotides, the CDR3 is TGTGCCACCAGCAGGGCCACAGGTTGGGGTGCGGTCTTC. V usage is TRBV15 and J usage is TRBJ2-1; possibly TRBD1 for D (5 bases). The CDR3 is made up of 13 amino acids. Germline V gives CDR1 LNHNV, CDR2 YYDKDF (reference sequence).